This TCR beta chain originates from a study of blood T cell repertoires in COVID-19. CDR1 and CDR2 from the germline V gene are MNHEY and SVGAGI. The CDR3 consists of 14 residues. Trimming removed 7 bases at V and 5 bases at J, with 15 bases between. Clones were sequenced by immunoSEQ multiplex PCR, and TCRdb holds only the in-frame ones, with some missing. The sample includes around 250,000 clones, approximately 88% of them seen just once. The sample comprised PBMCs or T cells enriched from blood (not recorded which). The TCR originated in a woman in her 40s with acute COVID-19. The rearrangement joins TRBV6-5 to TRBJ2-1; a possible D gene is TRBD2 (5 bases). Written as DNA, the CDR3 is TGTGCCAGCATCCGGCGGGCGGATGACAATGAGCAGTTCTTC. This gives the protein CASIRRADDNEQFF.